Below, 15 T cell receptor beta chains from the same sample are listed, as sequenced in a study of identifying expanded T cells in peripheral blood. Sequencing was performed with immunoSEQ multiplex PCR; in TCRdb, only in-frame clones are kept and a portion is missing. The repertoire holds over 90,000 clones, with around 90% as singletons. Sequencing input: blood. These TCRs come from a person aged 18 to 75 in good health.

This chain joins TRBV5-1 and TRBJ2-1, with D tentatively TRBD1 (7 bases). Trimming removed 4 bases from V and 3 bases from J, with 17 bases in between. From germline, CDR1 is SGHRS and CDR2 YFSETQ. The CDR3 sequence is 16 residues long. CDR3 amino acids: CASSLEGAGGYNEQFF. The CDR3 DNA follows: TGCGCCAGCAGCCTGGAGGGGGCAGGAGGCTACAATGAGCAGTTCTTC.

This chain joins TRBV11-1 and TRBJ2-3; D is undetermined. The CDR3 covers 14 residues. Germline CDR1 SGHAT, CDR2 FQDESV (reference sequence). The V end lost 5 bases, the J end lost 3 bases, and 12 bases lay between the germline ends. The DNA of the CDR3 is TGTGCCAGCAGCATTACGAGTTTGACAGATACGCAGTATTTT. Protein sequence: CASSITSLTDTQYF. The variable domain in full, completed from reference TRBV11-1 and TRBJ2-3, reads EAEVAQSPRYKITEKSQAVAFWCDPISGHATLYWYRQILGQGPELLVQFQDESVVDDSQLPKDRFSAERLKGVDSTLKIQPAELGDSAMYLCASSITSLTDTQYFGPGTRLTVL.

V gene TRBV30 combines with J gene TRBJ2-1; 8 nucleotides align to TRBD2. V was clipped by 3 bases and J by 4 bases; unmatched bases: 8. The length of the CDR3 is 15 residues. In germline, CDR1 is GTSNPN, CDR2 SVGIG (reference sequence). The DNA for the CDR3 is TGTGCCTGGAGAATGAGCGGGAGATGGTACAATGAGCAGTTCTTC. It yields the protein CAWRMSGRWYNEQFF.

This clone appeared once. The chain couples TRBV6-1 to TRBJ2-7; weak D call: TRBD1 (6 bases). Trimming left V 2 bases short and J 5 bases short, with 16 bases between. Germline V lookup: CDR1 MNHNS, CDR2 SASEGT. The CDR3 covers 15 residues. The DNA of the CDR3 is TGTGCCAGCAGTGAATTGCTAGGGGGAATCAACGAGCAGTACTTC. Protein: CASSELLGGINEQYF.

In this sample, this clone turned up once. The rearrangement joins TRBV12-5 to TRBJ1-6; the D gene is possibly TRBD1 (5 bases). The CDR3 is 20 amino acids. Germline CDR1 reads LGHNT; CDR2 reads FRNRAP. V lost 0 bases and J lost 0, with 18 bases in between. The CDR3 spells CASGLVLAQGGSSYNSPLHF. In nucleotides, the CDR3 is TGTGCTAGTGGTTTGGTACTCGCGCAGGGTGGGAGCTCCTATAATTCACCCCTCCACTTT.

V and J are TRBV7-2 and TRBJ1-2, with D hard to call. From germline, CDR1 is SGHTA and CDR2 FQGNSA. The CDR3 spans 12 residues. V lost 5 bases and J 8 bases, leaving 12 bases between the germline ends. In nucleotides, the CDR3 is TGTGCCAGCAGCCTTGCTATGTCGGGCTACACCTTC. Its protein product is CASSLAMSGYTF. The full variable domain, with the rest looked up from reference TRBV7-2 and TRBJ1-2, is GAGVSQSPSNKVTEKGKDVELRCDPISGHTALYWYRQSLGQGLEFLIYFQGNSAPDKSGLPSDRFSAERTGGSVSTLTIQRTQQEDSAVYLCASSLAMSGYTFGSGTRLTVV.

This chain joins TRBV7-9 and TRBJ1-2; TRBD1 is a possible D gene (5 bases). This CDR3 has 15 amino acids. Trimming stripped 1 base from V and 8 bases from J, with 17 bases between. The germline V gene has CDR1 SEHNR and CDR2 FQNEAQ (reference sequence). CDR3 amino acids: CASSLDYAGSQGYTF. CDR3 sequence (DNA): TGTGCCAGCAGCTTAGATTACGCAGGGTCACAAGGCTACACCTTC.

In DNA form, the CDR3 reads TGTGCCAGCAGTCAAATATTTAGCGGCACAGATACGCAGTATTTT. Its translation: CASSQIFSGTDTQYF. The gene calls are TRBV2 and TRBJ2-3, with TRBD2 as a possible D gene (5 bases). V was trimmed by 5 bases and J by 1 base, leaving 13 bases between them. The CDR3 consists of 15 residues. Germline V CDR1 and CDR2: SNHLY, FYNNEI.

This chain joins TRBV15 and TRBJ2-7; D not resolved. V lost 0 bases and J lost 3, with 9 bases in between. Germline V gene lookup returns CDR1 LNHNV and CDR2 YYDKDF (reference sequence). This CDR3 spans 14 amino acids. CDR3 nucleotides: TGTGCCACCAGCAGAGACAAAGCCGACTACGAGCAGTACTTC. This gives the protein CATSRDKADYEQYF. Using reference TRBV15 and TRBJ2-7 for the parts outside the CDR3, the full variable domain is DAMVIQNPRYQVTQFGKPVTLSCSQTLNHNVMYWYQQKSSQAPKLLFHYYDKDFNNEADTPDNFQSRRPNTSFCFLDIRSPGLGDTAMYLCATSRDKADYEQYFGPGTRLTVT.

The chain recombines TRBV6-6 with TRBJ2-7; D may be TRBD1 or TRBD2 (5 bases each). The CDR3 runs to 13 residues. Germline-derived CDR1 and CDR2 are MNHNY and SVGAGI (reference sequence). Trimming took 10 bases from V and 7 from J, leaving 20 bases between them. CDR3 amino acids: CATRGGAFGEQYF. CDR3 DNA: TGTGCCACCCGGGGTGGGGCTTTCGGGGAGCAGTACTTC.

The V gene is TRBV29-1, the J gene TRBJ2-3; D perhaps matches TRBD1 (6 bases). The CDR3 sequence is 14 residues long. Germline V gene sequence: CDR1 SQVTM, CDR2 ANQGSEA. V lost 5 bases and J 4 bases, leaving 16 bases between the germline ends. CDR3: CSVTGLSYADTQYF. Written as DNA, the CDR3 is TGCAGCGTTACAGGGCTGTCATACGCAGATACGCAGTATTTT.

CDR3 region: CASIPGQTYEQYF. The CDR3 DNA reads as TGTGCCAGCATCCCGGGACAGACCTACGAGCAGTACTTC. This rearrangement joins TRBV6-4 to TRBJ2-7; 7 bases fit TRBD1. J lost 2 bases, V lost 7 bases, and 5 bases had no gene match. CDR1 MRHNA and CDR2 SNTAGT come from the germline V gene. The CDR3 spans 13 residues.

The genes are TRBV2 and TRBJ2-1; possible D gene TRBD1, 5 bases. The CDR3 consists of 15 residues. V gave up 3 bases and J gave up 8 bases, with 17 bases separating them. CDR1 and CDR2 (germline): SNHLY, FYNNEI. The DNA for the CDR3 is TGTGCCAGCAGTGAGGGGCCTTATGACGGACATGAGCAGTTCTTC. The encoded protein is CASSEGPYDGHEQFF.

The chain couples TRBV7-9 to TRBJ2-3; perhaps TRBD1 as D (6 bases). Trimming took 5 bases from V and 0 from J, leaving 12 bases between them. CDR3 length equals 15 residues. Germline assignment: CDR1 SEHNR and CDR2 FQNEAQ (reference sequence). The CDR3 region is CASSAEGVSTDTQYF. DNA of the CDR3: TGTGCCAGCAGCGCCGAGGGGGTGAGCACAGATACGCAGTATTTT.

The genes are TRBV19 and TRBJ1-1, with D unclear. The germline V and J ends were trimmed by 9 bases and 4 bases, with 12 bases remaining between them. The CDR3 is 12 residues long. CDR1 and CDR2 (germline): LNHDA, SQIVND (reference sequence). This CDR3 reads CASDGGSTEAFF. In DNA, the CDR3 is TGTGCCAGCGACGGAGGGAGCACTGAAGCTTTCTTT.